This TCR beta chain was profiled in a study of technical replicates of blood from a handful of donors. The CDR3 runs 13 residues. V lost 4 bases and J lost 8, with 12 bases in between. Per the germline V gene, CDR1 is MGHDK and CDR2 is SYGVNS. The table came from immunoSEQ multiplex PCR; TCRdb's copy has only in-frame clones and leaves some out. This sample has under 75,000 clones, with 90% to 95% found just once. This sequence originates from a human donor in good health. The source material was T cells isolated from PBMCs. The V gene is TRBV25-1, the J gene TRBJ2-1, with D perhaps matching TRBD2 (6 bases). CDR3: CASSGSRGYEQFF. The CDR3 coding sequence is TGTGCCAGCAGTGGCTCGCGGGGCTATGAGCAGTTCTTC. The full variable domain, in which reference TRBV25-1 and TRBJ2-1 provide the parts outside the CDR3, is EADIYQTPRYLVIGTGKKITLECSQTMGHDKMYWYQQDPGMELHLIHYSYGVNSTEKGDLSSESTVSRIRTEHFPLTLESARPSHTSQYLCASSGSRGYEQFFGPGTRLTVL.